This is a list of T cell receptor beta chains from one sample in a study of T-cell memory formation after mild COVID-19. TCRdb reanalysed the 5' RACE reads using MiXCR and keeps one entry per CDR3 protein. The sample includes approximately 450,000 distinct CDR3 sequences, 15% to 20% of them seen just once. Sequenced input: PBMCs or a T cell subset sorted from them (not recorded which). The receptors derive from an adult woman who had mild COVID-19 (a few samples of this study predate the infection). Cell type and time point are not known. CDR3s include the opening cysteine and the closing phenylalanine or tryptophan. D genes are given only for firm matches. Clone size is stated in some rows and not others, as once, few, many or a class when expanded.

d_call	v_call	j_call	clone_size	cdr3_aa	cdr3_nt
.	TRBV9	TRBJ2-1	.	CASSVGGLRVEQFF	TGTGCCAGCAGCGTAGGAGGACTTAGGGTTGAGCAGTTCTTC
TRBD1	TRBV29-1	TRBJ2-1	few	CSVVKTGSPNEQFF	TGCAGCGTTGTCAAGACAGGGTCCCCCAATGAGCAGTTCTTC
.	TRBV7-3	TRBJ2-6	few	CASSFGAGANVLTF	TGTGCCAGCAGCTTCGGCGCTGGGGCCAACGTCCTGACTTTC
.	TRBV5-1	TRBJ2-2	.	CASSFAGVGTGELFF	TGCGCCAGCAGCTTTGCAGGGGTCGGCACCGGGGAGCTGTTTTTT
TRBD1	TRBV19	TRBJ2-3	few	CASSRRQGATDTQYF	TGTGCCAGTAGTAGGAGACAGGGGGCCACAGATACGCAGTATTTT
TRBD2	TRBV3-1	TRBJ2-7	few	CASSQYQRRGGGEQYF	TGTGCCAGCAGCCAGTATCAACGGCGGGGGGGCGGCGAGCAGTACTTC
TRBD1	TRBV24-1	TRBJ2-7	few	CATSDHRQGFLDEQYF	TGTGCCACCAGTGACCATAGACAGGGATTCCTGGACGAGCAGTACTTC
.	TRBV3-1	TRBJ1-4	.	CASSQDHTTITNEKLFF	TGTGCCAGCAGCCAAGATCACACGACCATAACTAATGAAAAACTGTTTTTT
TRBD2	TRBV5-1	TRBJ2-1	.	CASSPAGGPEQFF	TGCGCCAGCAGCCCAGCGGGAGGGCCTGAGCAGTTCTTC
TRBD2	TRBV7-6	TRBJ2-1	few	CASSLAAGDNYNEQFF	TGTGCCAGCAGCTTAGCTGCGGGAGATAACTACAATGAGCAGTTCTTC
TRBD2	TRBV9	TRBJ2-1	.	CASSVGWGGSSGRRSYNEQFF	TGTGCCAGCAGCGTAGGATGGGGGGGCTCTAGCGGGAGGAGGAGTTACAATGAGCAGTTCTTC
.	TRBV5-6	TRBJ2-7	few	CASSLVGAGEAYEQYF	TGTGCCAGCAGCTTGGTCGGAGCGGGTGAAGCCTACGAGCAGTACTTC
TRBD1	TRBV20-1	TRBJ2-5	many	CSASPRGDRDQTQYF	TGCAGTGCTAGTCCCCGGGGGGACAGGGATCAGACCCAGTACTTC
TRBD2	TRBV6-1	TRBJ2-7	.	CASYKGTSLSYEQYF	TGTGCCAGCTACAAGGGGACTAGTCTCTCCTACGAGCAGTACTTC
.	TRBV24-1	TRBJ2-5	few	CATSDLVSAQETQYF	TGTGCCACCAGTGATTTGGTTAGTGCGCAAGAGACTCAGTACTTC
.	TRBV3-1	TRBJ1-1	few	CASSLRGHYNTEAFF	TGTGCCAGCAGCCTAAGAGGACACTACAACACTGAAGCTTTCTTT
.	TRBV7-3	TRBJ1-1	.	CASKTDRNTEAFF	TGTGCCAGCAAAACCGACAGGAACACTGAAGCTTTCTTT
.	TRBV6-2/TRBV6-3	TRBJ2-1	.	CATSGTRYYGEQFF	TGTGCCACCTCCGGGACCCGATACTACGGTGAGCAGTTCTTC
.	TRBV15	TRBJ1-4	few	CATGGGTVGEKLFF	TGTGCCACCGGTGGGGGGACTGTTGGTGAAAAACTGTTTTTT
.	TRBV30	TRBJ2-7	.	CAWSVHSQREQYF	TGTGCCTGGAGTGTACACAGCCAGAGAGAGCAGTACTTC
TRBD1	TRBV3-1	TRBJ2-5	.	CASSQVQGTEPNTQYF	TGTGCCAGCAGCCAAGTTCAAGGGACAGAGCCCAACACCCAGTACTTC
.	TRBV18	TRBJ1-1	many	CASSRDKGNTEAFF	TGTGCCAGCTCTAGGGATAAGGGGAACACTGAAGCTTTCTTT
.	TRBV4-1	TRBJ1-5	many	CASSPVINQPQHF	TGCGCCAGCAGCCCGGTAATCAATCAGCCCCAGCATTTT
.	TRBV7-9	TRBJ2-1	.	CASSLVRDPPGGQFF	TGTGCCAGCAGCTTAGTCCGGGACCCCCCAGGCGGGCAGTTCTTC
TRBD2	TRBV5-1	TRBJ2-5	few	CASSLGASGEETQYF	TGCGCCAGCAGCTTGGGGGCTAGCGGGGAAGAGACCCAGTACTTC
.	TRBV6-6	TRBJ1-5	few	CASSYSRGGNSNQPQHF	TGTGCCAGCAGTTACTCGAGAGGGGGAAATAGCAATCAGCCCCAGCATTTT
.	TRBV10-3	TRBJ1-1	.	CAISEAGSEAFF	TGTGCCATCAGTGAGGCAGGATCTGAAGCTTTCTTT
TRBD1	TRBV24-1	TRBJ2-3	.	CATSDRNTGEAQYF	TGTGCCACCAGTGATCGAAATACAGGGGAAGCGCAGTATTTT
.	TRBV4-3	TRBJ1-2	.	CASSGHQLNRVEDYGYTF	TGCGCCAGCAGCGGTCACCAACTTAACAGGGTCGAGGACTATGGCTACACCTTC
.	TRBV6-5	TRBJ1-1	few	CASSYSGDMNTEAFF	TGTGCCAGCAGTTACTCGGGGGATATGAACACTGAAGCTTTCTTT
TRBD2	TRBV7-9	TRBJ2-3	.	CAIGLDWSTDTQYF	TGTGCCATAGGACTAGACTGGAGCACAGATACGCAGTATTTT
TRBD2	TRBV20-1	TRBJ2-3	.	CSARRSGRVTDTQYF	TGCAGTGCTAGAAGAAGCGGGAGGGTCACAGATACGCAGTATTTT
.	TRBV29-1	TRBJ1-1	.	CSARKRDTHTEAFF	TGCAGCGCTAGAAAGCGGGACACCCACACTGAAGCTTTCTTT
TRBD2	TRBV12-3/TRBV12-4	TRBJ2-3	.	CASSLVAGVSDTQYF	TGTGCCAGCAGTTTGGTAGCGGGAGTTTCAGATACGCAGTATTTT
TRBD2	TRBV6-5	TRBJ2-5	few	CASSYSSLAGRPETQYF	TGTGCCAGCAGTTACTCGAGCCTAGCGGGGAGGCCGGAGACCCAGTACTTC
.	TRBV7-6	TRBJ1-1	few	CASSSSQGMNTEAFF	TGTGCCAGCAGCTCCTCGCAGGGTATGAACACTGAAGCTTTCTTT
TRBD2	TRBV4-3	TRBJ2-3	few	CASSQDSSASGRGADTQYF	TGCGCCAGCAGCCAAGATAGCTCCGCAAGCGGGAGAGGGGCAGATACGCAGTATTTT
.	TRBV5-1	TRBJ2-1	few	CASSRLATDEQFF	TGCGCCAGCAGCCGACTGGCGACCGATGAGCAGTTCTTC
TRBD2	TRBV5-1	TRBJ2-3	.	CASSRRLSGGGADTQYF	TGCGCCAGCAGCCGTCGGCTCTCGGGAGGCGGGGCAGATACGCAGTATTTT
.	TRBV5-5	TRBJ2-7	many	CASSFWRRDLSYEQYF	TGTGCCAGCAGCTTCTGGAGGCGGGACCTTAGCTACGAGCAGTACTTC